This T cell receptor beta chain was recorded in a study of shared clonotypes between healthy human individuals. Investigators divided CD4+ cells into CD45RA+ naive and CD45RA-negative memory subsets. Method: immunoSEQ multiplex PCR; TCRdb's copy keeps in-frame clones and lacks some. This table has roughly 1.5 million clones, 95% to 99% appearing once. The CDR3 totals 13 residues. The germline V gene has CDR1 SGHTA and CDR2 FQGNSA. This TCR was recovered from a man aged 30 to 45 in good health. The gene calls are TRBV7-2 and TRBJ1-5, with 12 bases that match TRBD1. Specimen: naive CD4+ T cells sorted from blood. Subset in this sample: CD45RA+ positively selected. CDR3 sequence: CATGDRGHQPQHF. CDR3 sequence (DNA): TGTGCTACGGGGGACAGGGGGCATCAGCCCCAGCATTTT.